Below, 26 T cell receptor beta chains from the same sample are listed, as sequenced in a study of T cell responses to AZD1222 COVID-19 vaccine. Here immunoSEQ multiplex PCR was the method, and the copy in TCRdb shows in-frame clones only, minus some. This table has 120,000 to 150,000 clones, less than 95% appearing once. The sequences come from peripheral blood, collected on day 0 of AZD1222 vaccination. Source of these receptors: an adult in good health.

The genes are TRBV7-7 and TRBJ2-1, with 8 positions matching TRBD2. The germline gives CDR1 SSHAT, CDR2 FNYEAQ (reference sequence). The CDR3 contains 15 residues. Trimming at V came to 5 bases and at J to 0 bases, leaving 3 bases not matched to a gene. The CDR3 coding sequence is TGTGCCAGCAGCGTCGGGGGGGCCTCCTACAATGAGCAGTTCTTC. Protein sequence: CASSVGGASYNEQFF. Using reference TRBV7-7 and TRBJ2-1 for the parts outside the CDR3, the full variable domain is GAGVSQSPRYKVTKRGQDVTLRCDPISSHATLYWYQQALGQGPEFLTYFNYEAQPDKSGLPSDRFSAERPEGSISTLTIQRTEQRDSAMYRCASSVGGASYNEQFFGPGTRLTVL.

The chain has TRBV18 and TRBJ1-5; 8 bases agree with TRBD1. CDR3 size: 15 residues. The V and J ends lost 5 bases and 0 bases, in that order; junction bases with no gene match: 3. CDR1 and CDR2 from the germline V gene are KGHSH and LQKENI. CDR3 in amino acids: CASSGTGYSNQPQHF. CDR3 nucleotide sequence: TGTGCCAGCTCAGGGACAGGATATAGCAATCAGCCCCAGCATTTT.

The chain links TRBV5-1 to TRBJ1-2; 8 nucleotides agree with TRBD1. V was clipped by 3 bases and J by 5 bases; unmatched bases: 12. The CDR3 consists of 16 residues. The germline V gene has CDR1 SGHRS and CDR2 YFSETQ. Here the CDR3 DNA reads TGCGCCAGCAGCTCGACCGGCGGGGACAGGAAGTATGGCTACACCTTC. This gives the protein CASSSTGGDRKYGYTF. Combining the CDR3 with reference TRBV5-1 and TRBJ1-2 gives the whole variable domain KAGVTQTPRYLIKTRGQQVTLSCSPISGHRSVSWYQQTPGQGLQFLFEYFSETQRNKGNFPGRFSGRQFSNSRSEMNVSTLELGDSALYLCASSSTGGDRKYGYTFGSGTRLTVV.

The rearrangement uses TRBV24-1 and TRBJ2-6, with D perhaps TRBD2 (6 bases). Looked up from germline, CDR1 is KGHDR and CDR2 is SFDVKD. The CDR3 sequence is 14 residues long. Trimming left V 5 bases short and J 3 bases short, with 7 bases between. The CDR3 DNA reads TGTGCCACCAGTGCGGGGGTTGGGGCCAACGTCCTGACTTTC. Amino acid sequence: CATSAGVGANVLTF.

This chain connects TRBV4-1 to TRBJ2-1; 11 nucleotides match TRBD2. Germline-derived CDR1 and CDR2 are MGHRA and YSYEKL. This CDR3 is built from 18 residues. J was trimmed by 8 bases and V by 0 bases; bases with no gene match: 12. CDR3: CASSQEGVLAGVSDEQFF. CDR3 sequence (DNA): TGCGCCAGCAGCCAAGAAGGGGTACTAGCGGGAGTGAGCGATGAGCAGTTCTTC.

This chain links TRBV11-3 with TRBJ1-6; D is perhaps TRBD1 (6 bases). Trimming shortened V by 5 bases and J by 4 bases, and 18 bases separated the two germline ends. The CDR3 is made up of 17 amino acids. Germline V gives CDR1 SGHNT, CDR2 YENEEA. The chain's CDR3 is CASSPRQDAGYNSPLHF. The CDR3 bases are TGTGCCAGCAGCCCCCGACAGGACGCCGGGTATAATTCACCCCTCCACTTT.

V gene TRBV19 combines with J gene TRBJ1-5, with 10 nucleotides matching TRBD1. The V gene's germline CDR1 is LNHDA and CDR2 SQIVND (reference sequence). V was clipped by 5 bases and J by 6 bases; unmatched bases: 10. The CDR3 consists of 16 residues. The CDR3 sequence is CASSFLRDRGSQPQHF. CDR3 DNA: TGTGCCAGTAGTTTCTTGAGGGACAGGGGATCTCAGCCCCAGCATTTT.

This chain uses TRBV6-2 or TRBV6-3 with TRBJ2-3; possibly TRBD1 for D (6 bases). The CDR3 length is 14 residues. Trimming pared 5 bases from V and 6 bases from J, leaving 15 bases between. Germline assignment: CDR1 MNHEY and CDR2 SVGEGT. The CDR3 loop is CASSGGRGFDTQYF. In nucleotides, the CDR3 is TGTGCCAGCAGTGGGGGCAGGGGTTTCGATACGCAGTATTTT.

The V call is TRBV4-3, the J call TRBJ1-2, with D uncertain. The ends were cut back, 0 bases at V and 2 bases at J, with 10 bases in the middle. Germline loops: CDR1 LGHNA, CDR2 YSLEER. This CDR3 comprises 15 residues. CDR3: CASSQDADPNYGYTF. DNA of the CDR3: TGCGCCAGCAGCCAAGACGCGGACCCGAACTATGGCTACACCTTC.

The chain is built from TRBV3-1 (or the pseudogene TRBV3-2) and TRBJ1-6; D gene unclear. This CDR3 is built from 16 residues. The V and J ends lost 2 bases and 7 bases respectively, with 15 bases between them. Per the germline V gene, CDR1 is LGHDT and CDR2 is YNNKEL (reference sequence). CDR3: CASSQPHSHVNSPLHF. DNA for the CDR3: TGTGCCAGCAGCCAACCTCACAGCCACGTCAATTCACCCCTCCACTTT.

This clone has just one count. The genes are TRBV6-2 or TRBV6-3 and TRBJ2-7; D unresolved. CDR3 size: 18 residues. The germline CDR1 and CDR2 sequences are MNHEY and SVGEGT. V was clipped by 2 bases and J by 4 bases, with 24 bases between them. The CDR3 region has the DNA TGTGCCAGCAGTTACCGGCCCCCGGAACACCACAAAGTTTACGAGCAGTACTTC. This translates into CASSYRPPEHHKVYEQYF.

The genes are TRBV13 and TRBJ2-3, with a weak D call TRBD1 (5 bases). This CDR3 has 16 amino acids. Per the germline V gene, CDR1 is PRHDT and CDR2 is FYEKMQ (reference sequence). The V end was cut by 0 bases, the J end by 1 base, with 11 bases between. CDR3 sequence: CASSLGGLIRTDTQYF. The CDR3 DNA reads as TGTGCCAGCAGCTTAGGGGGGCTGATCCGCACAGATACGCAGTATTTT.

The chain couples TRBV4-2 to TRBJ1-2; possible D gene TRBD1, 6 bases. CDR1 is LGHNA and CDR2 is YNFKEQ in the germline V gene. V shed 0 bases and J shed 6 bases, with 20 bases lying between them. The CDR3 loop spans 17 amino acids. The chain's CDR3 is CASSQDSETRTADGYTF. CDR3 DNA: TGTGCCAGCAGCCAAGATTCCGAAACCAGGACAGCCGATGGCTACACCTTC.

The gene calls are TRBV11-2 and TRBJ1-1; tentatively, D is TRBD1 (6 bases). Germline CDR1 reads SGHAT; CDR2 reads FQNNGV. This CDR3 contains 14 residues. V was pared by 5 bases and J by 1 base, with 11 bases between. Written as DNA, the CDR3 is TGTGCCAGCAGCCTAAGGACAGCGAACACTGAAGCTTTCTTT. This codes for CASSLRTANTEAFF.

The chain couples TRBV5-8 to TRBJ1-1, with D tentatively TRBD1 (6 bases). Germline loops: CDR1 SGHTS, CDR2 YDEGEE. This CDR3 comprises 16 residues. V gave up 4 bases and J gave up 1 base, with 17 bases separating them. For the CDR3, the DNA is TGTGCCAGCAGCCCCTGGGGAAGGGGGGGGAACACTGAAGCTTTCTTT. This codes for CASSPWGRGGNTEAFF.

This clone was observed a handful of times. The chain has TRBV7-3 and TRBJ2-2; D call uncertain. The length of the CDR3 is 13 residues. Germline assignment: CDR1 SGHTA and CDR2 FQGTGA. V was pared by 0 bases and J by 2 bases, with 1 base between. The CDR3: CASSLTNTGELFF. The CDR3 DNA follows: TGTGCCAGCAGCTTAACTAACACCGGGGAGCTGTTTTTT.

The V and J genes are TRBV19 and TRBJ1-3; a possible D gene is TRBD1 (5 bases). CDR3 size: 13 residues. Germline V gives CDR1 LNHDA, CDR2 SQIVND (reference sequence). The V end lost 5 bases, the J end lost 4 bases, and 9 bases lay between the germline ends. The DNA for the CDR3 is TGTGCCAGTAGTCAGACAGTCGGAAACACCATATATTTT. Translated, it gives CASSQTVGNTIYF.

The V and J genes are TRBV7-9 and TRBJ2-3, with D uncertain. Trimming cost V 3 bases and J 0 bases, with 13 bases left between them. Germline assignment: CDR1 SEHNR and CDR2 FQNEAQ (reference sequence). The length of the CDR3 is 16 residues. The CDR3 nucleotides are TGTGCCAGCAGCTTTTGGTTGGTTGCTAGCACAGATACGCAGTATTTT. Protein sequence: CASSFWLVASTDTQYF.

The chain recombines TRBV5-4 with TRBJ2-7, with 16 positions matching TRBD2. The CDR3 sequence is 17 residues long. CDR1 SGHNT and CDR2 YYREEE come from the germline V gene (reference sequence). V lost 0 bases and J lost 6; bases outside the gene matches: 6. CDR3 DNA: TGTGCCAGCAGCTTGGAGGGACTAGCGGGGGGGTACGTCGAGCAGTACTTC. Residues: CASSLEGLAGGYVEQYF.

The V and J genes are TRBV18 and TRBJ1-1, with a tentative D call TRBD1 (5 bases). This CDR3 contains 15 residues. Germline lookup yields CDR1 KGHSH and CDR2 LQKENI. The ends were cut back, 5 bases at V and 2 bases at J, with 15 bases in the middle. CDR3 in amino acids: CASSGGGGGNTEAFF. In nucleotides, the CDR3 is TGTGCCAGCTCAGGAGGCGGGGGTGGAAACACTGAAGCTTTCTTT.

The rearrangement uses TRBV6-5 and TRBJ1-6; D is possibly TRBD1 (5 bases). The ends were cut back, 8 bases at V and 6 bases at J, with 8 bases in the middle. The V gene's germline CDR1 is MNHEY and CDR2 SVGAGI. The CDR3 consists of 12 residues. For the CDR3, the DNA is TGTGCCAGCCTTGGGGGTAATTCACCCCTCCACTTT. It is translated as CASLGGNSPLHF.

The chain combines TRBV27 with TRBJ2-1, with TRBD2 matching 9 bases. Per the germline V gene, CDR1 is MNHEY and CDR2 is SMNVEV (reference sequence). The CDR3 extends over 19 amino acids. Trimming at V came to 4 bases and at J to 0 bases, leaving 13 bases not matched to a gene. CDR3 sequence reads: CASSSRGSGGLSSYNEQFF. CDR3 sequence (DNA): TGTGCCAGCAGTTCACGTGGGAGCGGGGGGTTGAGCTCCTACAATGAGCAGTTCTTC.

This rearrangement joins TRBV5-1 to TRBJ1-1; D might be TRBD1 (5 bases). Germline V lookup: CDR1 SGHRS, CDR2 YFSETQ. Trimming stripped 2 bases from V and 1 base from J, with 12 bases between. This CDR3 is built from 15 residues. The CDR3 region has the DNA TGCGCCAGCAGCTTAAATACACAGGCGAACACTGAAGCTTTCTTT. Its protein is CASSLNTQANTEAFF.

The chain couples TRBV19 to TRBJ1-1; D is unresolved. V gave up 6 bases and J gave up 2 bases, with 16 bases separating them. The germline CDR1 and CDR2 sequences are LNHDA and SQIVND (reference sequence). This CDR3 spans 15 amino acids. CDR3 loop: CASRQPQKTNTEAFF. For the CDR3, the DNA is TGTGCCAGTAGGCAACCACAGAAAACAAACACTGAAGCTTTCTTT. Drawing the rest from reference TRBV19 and TRBJ1-1, the complete variable domain is DGGITQSPKYLFRKEGQNVTLSCEQNLNHDAMYWYRQDPGQGLRLIYYSQIVNDFQKGDIAEGYSVSREKKESFPLTVTSAQKNPTAFYLCASRQPQKTNTEAFFGQGTRLTVV.

The V call is TRBV5-1, the J call TRBJ1-2; D uncertain. Per the germline V gene, CDR1 is SGHRS and CDR2 is YFSETQ. V shed 0 bases and J shed 5 bases, with 11 bases lying between them. The CDR3 has 14 residues. CDR3 nucleotides: TGCGCCAGCAGCTTGGGATCTGGGGATTATGGCTACACCTTC. Its protein is CASSLGSGDYGYTF.

The chain combines TRBV12-3 or TRBV12-4 with TRBJ2-1; possibly TRBD1 or TRBD2 for D (6 bases each). The CDR3 runs to 12 residues. The V gene lost 11 bases and the J gene lost 7 bases, with 15 bases spanning the gap. The CDR3 reads CAGARGGNEQFF. The CDR3 DNA reads as TGTGCCGGAGCCCGAGGGGGGAATGAGCAGTTCTTC.